The 27 T cell receptor beta chains below were found in one sample sequenced in a study of blood T cell repertoires in COVID-19. Libraries were prepared by immunoSEQ multiplex PCR; TCRdb keeps only in-frame clonotypes and omits some of them. The repertoire holds 62,000 or so clones, with about 90% as singletons. Sequencing was performed on peripheral blood. All receptors derive from a human donor in a cohort sampled during active COVID-19.

The V gene is TRBV6-5, the J gene TRBJ2-7; no clear D. The germline V gene has CDR1 MNHEY and CDR2 SVGAGI. This CDR3 spans 15 amino acids. With 0 bases removed from V and 0 bases from J, the gap between germline ends came to 9 bases. CDR3 sequence reads: CASSYSTPGSYEQYF. In nucleotides, the CDR3 is TGTGCCAGCAGTTACTCGACGCCGGGCTCCTACGAGCAGTACTTC.

The chain links TRBV29-1 to TRBJ1-5; no reliable D call. The CDR3 is 15 amino acids. Germline-derived CDR1 and CDR2 are SQVTM and ANQGSEA. V was trimmed by 6 bases and J by 1 base, leaving 16 bases between them. The CDR3 here is CSVAEGGTSNQPQHF. CDR3 sequence (DNA): TGCAGCGTCGCCGAGGGCGGCACGAGCAATCAGCCCCAGCATTTT.

This chain connects TRBV19 to TRBJ1-2, with TRBD1 identical over 8 bases. The CDR3 has 13 amino acids. Unmatched junction bases numbered 12, after V lost 7 bases and J lost 11 bases. Germline CDR1 and CDR2: LNHDA and SQIVND (reference sequence). CDR3: CASTSGDRSLYTF. The DNA for the CDR3 is TGTGCCAGTACCTCCGGGGACAGGAGCCTGTACACCTTC.

Here the CDR3 DNA reads TGTGCCAGCAGTGACTCCTCGCTAGGCTCCTACGAGCAGTACTTC. Amino acid sequence: CASSDSSLGSYEQYF. V and J are TRBV6-4 and TRBJ2-7; D gene uncertain. V gave up 0 bases and J gave up 0 bases, with 9 bases separating them. The length of the CDR3 is 15 residues. Germline-derived CDR1 and CDR2 are MRHNA and SNTAGT.

V usage is TRBV27 and J usage is TRBJ1-3; D may be TRBD1 (6 bases). V gave up 5 bases and J gave up 3 bases, with 20 bases separating them. Germline CDR1 MNHEY, CDR2 SMNVEV (reference sequence). The CDR3 has 17 residues. The CDR3 coding sequence is TGTGCCAGCAGTCCCTCCGGCAGGGGAGTTGGTGGAAACACCATATATTTT. Translated, it gives CASSPSGRGVGGNTIYF.

V gene TRBV6-6 combines with J gene TRBJ1-5; D is undetermined. The germline CDR1 and CDR2 sequences are MNHNY and SVGAGI (reference sequence). This CDR3 is 16 amino acids long. Trimming stripped 0 bases from V and 0 bases from J, with 9 bases between. The CDR3 nucleotides read TGTGCCAGCAGTTACTCGAGGAGAGTTAGCAATCAGCCCCAGCATTTT. As protein: CASSYSRRVSNQPQHF.

The chain is built from TRBV19 and TRBJ1-2; 7 nucleotides line up with TRBD1. Germline V gives CDR1 LNHDA, CDR2 SQIVND (reference sequence). The CDR3 spans 13 residues. Germline trimming cut 7 bases from V and 4 bases from J; bases unmatched to any gene: 6. The CDR3 DNA follows: TGTGCCAGTACTCAGGGGGTTGGCTATGGCTACACCTTC. This translates into CASTQGVGYGYTF.

The chain recombines TRBV2 with TRBJ2-3, with D uncertain. There are 13 residues in the CDR3. CDR1 is SNHLY, CDR2 FYNNEI, per germline. The ends were cut back, 2 bases at V and 2 bases at J, with 5 bases in the middle. CDR3 sequence: CASSEPFTDTQYF. In DNA, the CDR3 is TGTGCCAGCAGTGAACCCTTCACAGATACGCAGTATTTT. Looking up the rest from reference TRBV2 and TRBJ2-3 gives the full variable domain: EPEVTQTPSHQVTQMGQEVILRCVPISNHLYFYWYRQILGQKVEFLVSFYNNEISEKSEIFDDQFSVERPDGSNFTLKIRSTKLEDSAMYFCASSEPFTDTQYFGPGTRLTVL.

The chain has TRBV6-1 and TRBJ2-5, with TRBD1 as a possible D gene (5 bases). Germline CDR1 is MNHNS and CDR2 is SASEGT. Trimming took off 1 base at V and 4 bases at J, with 10 bases between the two ends. This CDR3 has 14 residues. CDR3 sequence (DNA): TGTGCCAGCAGTGAAGTAGGCAGGGTAGAGACCCAGTACTTC. It encodes CASSEVGRVETQYF.

This sequence joins TRBV28 and TRBJ1-2; a possible D gene is TRBD1 (5 bases). The CDR3 covers 13 residues. V dropped 4 bases and J dropped 4 bases, with 10 bases sitting between them. Germline V CDR1 and CDR2: MDHEN, SYDVKM. CDR3 in DNA: TGTGCCAGCAGTTCGGGACTGACCTATGGCTACACCTTC. Encoded protein: CASSSGLTYGYTF.

The rearrangement joins TRBV6-5 to TRBJ1-2; D is ambiguous. The V end was cut by 9 bases, the J end by 5 bases, with 16 bases between. Germline assignment: CDR1 MNHEY and CDR2 SVGAGI. The CDR3 totals 13 residues. CDR3 bases: TGTGCCAGTCTCGACACAACAATATATGGCTACACCTTC. It codes for CASLDTTIYGYTF.

This clone showed up just a few times. The chain has TRBV5-1 and TRBJ2-7; 8 nucleotides match TRBD1. The CDR3 contains 15 residues. Germline V CDR1 and CDR2: SGHRS, YFSETQ. V shed 0 bases and J 2 bases; nucleotides not matched to a gene: 4. CDR3: CASSLDGQGPYEQYF. Written as DNA, the CDR3 is TGCGCCAGCAGCTTGGATGGACAGGGTCCCTACGAGCAGTACTTC. The whole variable domain, remainder taken from reference TRBV5-1 and TRBJ2-7, is KAGVTQTPRYLIKTRGQQVTLSCSPISGHRSVSWYQQTPGQGLQFLFEYFSETQRNKGNFPGRFSGRQFSNSRSEMNVSTLELGDSALYLCASSLDGQGPYEQYFGPGTRLTVT.

The V and J genes are TRBV6-6 and TRBJ2-3; 9 nucleotides line up with TRBD2. Per the germline V gene, CDR1 is MNHNY and CDR2 is SVGAGI (reference sequence). This CDR3 comprises 14 residues. After removal of 4 bases from V and 5 bases from J, the junction contained 4 bases not matched to a gene. The CDR3 coding sequence is TGTGCCAGCAGTTCTAGCGGGGCGATAGATACGCAGTATTTT. This gives the protein CASSSSGAIDTQYF.

The chain links TRBV28 to TRBJ1-2, with D perhaps TRBD1 (5 bases). This CDR3 is 13 amino acids long. The V gene's germline CDR1 is MDHEN and CDR2 SYDVKM. Trimming removed 9 bases at V and 3 bases at J, with 14 bases between. In DNA, the CDR3 is TGTGCCAGTAGTCAGGGAAGCGACTATGGCTACACCTTC. Its protein product is CASSQGSDYGYTF.

This clone was detected only a few times. This rearrangement joins TRBV7-9 to TRBJ2-7, with D perhaps TRBD2 (5 bases). Germline CDR1 reads SEHNR; CDR2 reads FQNEAQ (reference sequence). This CDR3 contains 13 residues. Deletions cut 3 bases from V and 6 bases from J, with 12 bases between. Here the CDR3 reads CASSFEGKGEQYF. CDR3 in DNA: TGTGCCAGCAGCTTCGAGGGTAAGGGCGAGCAGTACTTC.

V is TRBV4-1 and J is TRBJ2-7; possibly TRBD2 for D (7 bases). CDR1 is MGHRA, CDR2 YSYEKL, per germline. The CDR3 is made up of 16 amino acids. Trimming cost V 0 bases and J 0 bases, with 12 bases left between them. CDR3 region: CASSQEIAGASYEQYF. Here the CDR3 DNA reads TGCGCCAGCAGCCAAGAGATCGCGGGGGCCTCCTACGAGCAGTACTTC.

The rearrangement joins TRBV30 to TRBJ1-2; D ambiguous. The V gene lost 2 bases and the J gene lost 8 bases, with 18 bases spanning the gap. The CDR3 is made up of 14 amino acids. CDR1 GTSNPN and CDR2 SVGIG come from the germline V gene (reference sequence). CDR3 sequence (DNA): TGTGCCTGGAGTACCCCCGGGGTGATATGGGGCTACACCTTC. Amino acids: CAWSTPGVIWGYTF. The variable domain in full, completed from reference TRBV30 and TRBJ1-2, reads SQTIHQWPATLVQPVGSPLSLECTVEGTSNPNLYWYRQAAGRGLQLLFYSVGIGQISSEVPQNLSASRPQDRQFILSSKKLLLSDSGFYLCAWSTPGVIWGYTFGSGTRLTVV.

The V call is TRBV19, the J call TRBJ1-2, with D possibly TRBD1 on 5 matching bases. CDR1 LNHDA and CDR2 SQIVND come from the germline V gene (reference sequence). V was shortened by 5 bases and J by 4 bases, with 14 bases between the two germline ends. The CDR3 totals 14 residues. CDR3 sequence: CASSPLRGSYGYTF. The DNA of the CDR3 is TGTGCCAGTAGTCCCCTCCGGGGGAGCTATGGCTACACCTTC.

The rearrangement joins TRBV28 to TRBJ1-2; D unresolved. Trimming took off 5 bases at V and 0 bases at J, with 22 bases between the two ends. The length of the CDR3 is 18 residues. The V gene's germline CDR1 is MDHEN and CDR2 SYDVKM. CDR3 coding DNA: TGTGCCAGCAGTCCACCGCCCGGACTGGCGGTATCTAACTATGGCTACACCTTC. Translated, it gives CASSPPPGLAVSNYGYTF.

The chain joins TRBV5-1 to TRBJ1-4; 8 positions match TRBD1. Germline values: CDR1 SGHRS, CDR2 YFSETQ. V lost 4 bases and J lost 10; bases outside the gene matches: 6. CDR3 length equals 13 residues. CDR3 amino acids: CASSDGQGGKLFF. CDR3 DNA sequence: TGCGCCAGCAGCGACGGACAGGGTGGAAAACTGTTTTTT.

The chain has TRBV11-2 and TRBJ2-2, with TRBD2 matching over 8 bases. Germline V gene data show CDR1 as SGHAT and CDR2 as FQNNGV. This CDR3 has 16 amino acids. The trim removed 4 bases at V and 4 bases at J, leaving 8 bases unmatched. This CDR3 reads CASSSAAGRATGELFF. The CDR3 DNA follows: TGTGCCAGCAGCTCTGCGGCCGGGAGGGCCACCGGGGAGCTGTTTTTT.

The chain is built from TRBV28 and TRBJ1-5; the D is unclear. V was shortened by 10 bases and J by 5 bases, with 9 bases between the two germline ends. This CDR3 comprises 11 residues. Germline loops: CDR1 MDHEN, CDR2 SYDVKM. CDR3 nucleotide sequence: TGTGCCACCCTTCGGGATCAGCCCCAGCATTTT. Translation gives CATLRDQPQHF.

The rearrangement uses TRBV28 and TRBJ1-5, with unresolved D. CDR1 and CDR2 from the germline V gene are MDHEN and SYDVKM. This CDR3 has 15 residues. With 5 bases removed from V and 4 bases from J, the gap between germline ends came to 15 bases. The CDR3 region is CASSPSEAPNQPQHF. The CDR3 region has the DNA TGTGCCAGCAGTCCCTCTGAGGCGCCAAATCAGCCCCAGCATTTT. The full variable domain, completed using reference TRBV28 and TRBJ1-5, is DVKVTQSSRYLVKRTGEKVFLECVQDMDHENMFWYRQDPGLGLRLIYFSYDVKMKEKGDIPEGYSVSREKKERFSLILESASTNQTSMYLCASSPSEAPNQPQHFGDGTRLSIL.

The J gene is TRBJ1-1, the V gene TRBV6-2 or TRBV6-3, with 9 bases that match TRBD1. The CDR3 extends over 16 amino acids. J gave up 1 base and V 2 bases, and 5 bases lay outside the gene matches. In germline, CDR1 is MNHEY, CDR2 SVGEGT. The CDR3 reads CASSYPGTGRNTEAFF. The CDR3 bases are TGTGCCAGCAGTTACCCTGGGACAGGGAGGAACACTGAAGCTTTCTTT.

V and J are TRBV3-1 (or the pseudogene TRBV3-2) and TRBJ2-3; D call uncertain. CDR1 LGHDT and CDR2 YNNKEL come from the germline V gene (reference sequence). This CDR3 region has 16 residues. V was clipped by 0 bases and J by 2 bases, with 12 bases between them. CDR3 residues: CASSQEIAHDTDTQYF. CDR3 coding DNA: TGTGCCAGCAGCCAAGAGATAGCACATGACACAGATACGCAGTATTTT.

The V call is TRBV28, the J call TRBJ1-3, with 8 bases lining up with TRBD1. Germline values: CDR1 MDHEN, CDR2 SYDVKM. The CDR3 has 15 residues. Losses at the gene ends were 6 bases for V and 1 base for J; bases not matched to a gene: 5. Written as DNA, the CDR3 is TGTGCCAGCAGCCGACAGGGGTCATCTGGAAACACCATATATTTT. As protein: CASSRQGSSGNTIYF.

The chain links TRBV7-6 to TRBJ1-6, with D hard to call. Looked up from germline, CDR1 is SGHVS and CDR2 is FNYEAQ. The CDR3 extends over 17 amino acids. V lost 4 bases, J lost 4 bases, and 17 bases lay in between. The CDR3 is CASSSRETGSYNSPLHF. The CDR3 DNA sequence: TGTGCCAGCAGCTCGCGAGAGACGGGGTCATATAATTCACCCCTCCACTTT.